A single sample gave rise to the 20 T cell receptor beta chains below, sequenced in a study of cytomegalovirus exposure and HLA in healthy donors. Profiled with immunoSEQ multiplex PCR; TCRdb holds only in-frame clones, not every one. The sample includes 150,000 to 200,000 clones, roughly 84% of them seen just once. Sample: PBMCs. These receptors all come from a man between 18 and 35 years old in good health and CMV-seropositive.

This clone was observed a handful of times. The CDR3 is CASSPRIQGDNEQFF. The CDR3 region has the DNA TGTGCCAGCAGCCCCCGTATACAGGGGGACAATGAGCAGTTCTTC. V usage is TRBV7-6 and J usage is TRBJ2-1, with TRBD1 identical over 8 bases. This CDR3 has 15 amino acids. The V and J ends lost 5 bases and 5 bases, in that order; junction bases with no gene match: 8. Germline lookup yields CDR1 SGHVS and CDR2 FNYEAQ. The entire variable domain, with the rest obtained from reference TRBV7-6 and TRBJ2-1, is as follows: GAGVSQSPRYKVTKRGQDVALRCDPISGHVSLYWYRQALGQGPEFLTYFNYEAQQDKSGLPNDRFSAERPEGSISTLTIQRTEQRDSAMYRCASSPRIQGDNEQFFGPGTRLTVL.

J is TRBJ2-3 and V is TRBV15; the D gene is possibly TRBD1 (5 bases). This CDR3 comprises 14 residues. Per the germline V gene, CDR1 is LNHNV and CDR2 is YYDKDF (reference sequence). V was cut by 1 base and J by 3 bases, with 8 bases left in between. The CDR3 reads CATSRGQITDTQYF. CDR3 DNA sequence: TGTGCCACCAGCAGAGGACAGATTACAGATACGCAGTATTTT.

The chain joins TRBV6-1 to TRBJ2-7; 12 bases fit TRBD1. In germline, CDR1 is MNHNS, CDR2 SASEGT. With 7 bases clipped from V and 6 bases from J, the junction kept 7 bases outside the gene matches. The CDR3 covers 14 residues. CDR3 DNA sequence: TGTGCCAGCACCGGGACAGGGGGCGTCGGCGAGCAGTACTTC. As protein: CASTGTGGVGEQYF.

The CDR3 here is CASSLDIYSGNTIYF. The CDR3 region has the DNA TGTGCCAGCAGCTTAGATATCTACTCTGGAAACACCATATATTTT. The genes are TRBV11-2 and TRBJ1-3; no reliable D call. V gave up 0 bases and J gave up 0 bases, with 6 bases separating them. The CDR3 is made up of 15 amino acids. Germline assignment: CDR1 SGHAT and CDR2 FQNNGV.

The chain couples TRBV5-1 to TRBJ1-1; D is unclear. V shed 4 bases and J shed 4 bases, with 14 bases lying between them. The CDR3 loop spans 14 amino acids. The germline V gene encodes CDR1 SGHRS and CDR2 YFSETQ. The CDR3 sequence is CASSEGLSGTEAFF. CDR3 bases: TGCGCCAGCAGCGAGGGCTTGTCCGGCACTGAAGCTTTCTTT.

CDR3: CASSAGTSDPGANVLTF. CDR3 coding DNA: TGTGCCAGCAGTGCCGGGACTAGCGATCCTGGGGCCAACGTCCTGACTTTC. The chain carries TRBV27 and TRBJ2-6; 10 bases align to TRBD2. The CDR3 has 17 residues. From germline, CDR1 is MNHEY and CDR2 SMNVEV (reference sequence). V trimming: 5 bases; J trimming: 2 bases; junction bases outside the gene matches: 6. Full variable domain (rest looked up from reference TRBV27 and TRBJ2-6): EAQVTQNPRYLITVTGKKLTVTCSQNMNHEYMSWYRQDPGLGLRQIYYSMNVEVTDKGDVPEGYKVSRKEKRNFPLILESPSPNQTSLYFCASSAGTSDPGANVLTFGAGSRLTVL.

This rearrangement joins TRBV6-1 to TRBJ2-2; a weak D match, TRBD2 (5 bases). The CDR3 loop spans 13 amino acids. Germline CDR1 is MNHNS and CDR2 is SASEGT. Trimming shortened V by 4 bases and J by 7 bases, and 10 bases separated the two germline ends. CDR3 sequence: CASSVGLGGELFF. The DNA of the CDR3 is TGTGCCAGCAGTGTCGGACTCGGCGGGGAGCTGTTTTTT.

This clone was observed a single time. The V gene is TRBV1, the J gene TRBJ2-2; TRBD2, the D gene given by the table, was not confirmed from the DNA. TRBV1 is a listed pseudogene. CDR3 length: 21 residues. CDR3 coding DNA: TGCACCAGCAGTCACAATGGGGATCATCGGACTAGCGGGGAGTTCGGGAGGGAGCTGTTTTTT. Protein sequence: CTSSHNGDHRTSGEFGRELFF.

This clone has only a few counts. The rearrangement links TRBV2 to TRBJ2-2, with no clear D. This CDR3 region has 14 residues. Trimming left V 5 bases short and J 3 bases short, with 10 bases between. Germline V gene lookup returns CDR1 SNHLY and CDR2 FYNNEI. CDR3 nucleotide sequence: TGTGCCAGCAGTTTCCACTTGGACACCGGGGAGCTGTTTTTT. It is translated as CASSFHLDTGELFF.

J is TRBJ2-3 and V is TRBV25-1; TRBD2 matches 7 bases. The V segment lost 1 base and the J segment 6 bases; nucleotides outside the gene matches: 13. CDR1 and CDR2 from the germline V gene are MGHDK and SYGVNS. The CDR3 has 17 residues. The DNA for the CDR3 is TGTGCCAGCAGTGAATTGGTCGGCGGGAGAAGGGCGGATACGCAGTATTTT. Its translation is CASSELVGGRRADTQYF.

V is TRBV9 and J is TRBJ2-7; 11 bases agree with TRBD2. CDR3 length: 16 amino acids. The germline V gene encodes CDR1 SGDLS and CDR2 YYNGEE. Trimming cost V 3 bases and J 2 bases; bases outside gene matches: 7. CDR3 nucleotides: TGTGCCAGCAGCGCCGGACTAGCGGGCAACCCCTACGAGCAGTACTTC. Translated: CASSAGLAGNPYEQYF.

V usage is TRBV19 and J usage is TRBJ2-2; 8 bases align to TRBD2. This CDR3 comprises 16 residues. Unmatched junction bases numbered 11, after V lost 3 bases and J lost 8 bases. Per germline, CDR1 LNHDA and CDR2 SQIVND (reference sequence). The CDR3 nucleotides read TGTGCCAGTAGTATGTCGCCTCCGGGACTAGGGGGGGAGCTGTTTTTT. Translating it yields CASSMSPPGLGGELFF.

V and J are TRBV6-5 and TRBJ2-7; no clear D gene. CDR1 is MNHEY, CDR2 SVGAGI, per germline. There are 13 residues in the CDR3. Deletions cut 6 bases from V and 3 bases from J, with 12 bases between. The CDR3: CASSQTRIYEQYF. The CDR3 nucleotides are TGTGCCAGCAGCCAAACAAGAATCTACGAGCAGTACTTC.

The chain links TRBV4-3 to TRBJ2-7; 7 nucleotides align to TRBD2. Germline lookup yields CDR1 LGHNA and CDR2 YSLEER. This CDR3 has 15 residues. Unmatched junction bases numbered 6, after V lost 4 bases and J lost 0 bases. The CDR3 DNA sequence: TGCGCCAGCAGCCCGGGAGGAGGACCCTCCTACGAGCAGTACTTC. This codes for CASSPGGGPSYEQYF.

The chain links TRBV29-1 to TRBJ1-1; the D is unclear. This CDR3 contains 12 residues. V shed 7 bases and J shed 4 bases, with 13 bases lying between them. CDR1 and CDR2 (germline): SQVTM, ANQGSEA. The CDR3 DNA sequence: TGCAGCGCCCTAAATCCGGGCACTGAAGCTTTCTTT. Protein sequence: CSALNPGTEAFF.

The chain carries TRBV2 and TRBJ2-3, with D possibly matching TRBD2 (6 bases). Per germline, CDR1 SNHLY and CDR2 FYNNEI. CDR3 length: 16 residues. Trimming shortened V by 3 bases and J by 2 bases, and 15 bases separated the two germline ends. The CDR3 reads CASSDGGEANTDTQYF. In nucleotides, the CDR3 is TGTGCCAGCAGTGACGGCGGGGAAGCTAACACAGATACGCAGTATTTT.

The CDR3 DNA reads TGTGCCAGCAGCACAGGGATAACTGAAGCTTTCTTT. Translated, it gives CASSTGITEAFF. V usage is TRBV11-3 and J usage is TRBJ1-1; tentatively, D is TRBD1 (6 bases). CDR3 length equals 12 residues. Germline CDR1 SGHNT, CDR2 YENEEA. Trimming removed 5 bases from V and 5 bases from J, with 9 bases in between.

The rearrangement links TRBV5-1 to TRBJ2-2; 8 nucleotides align to TRBD2. The length of the CDR3 is 14 residues. Per germline, CDR1 SGHRS and CDR2 YFSETQ. V was clipped by 5 bases and J by 4 bases; unmatched bases: 4. The CDR3 DNA sequence: TGCGCCAGCAGTCTAAGCGGGAGCACCGGGGAGCTGTTTTTT. This encodes CASSLSGSTGELFF.

This rearrangement joins TRBV7-6 to TRBJ2-2, with D perhaps matching TRBD1 (6 bases). CDR1 and CDR2 from the germline V gene are SGHVS and FNYEAQ. Trimming took off 3 bases at V and 4 bases at J, with 18 bases between the two ends. The length of the CDR3 is 17 residues. The CDR3 spells CASSLGARASSTGELFF. The CDR3 region has the DNA TGTGCCAGCAGCTTGGGGGCTCGAGCCTCCAGCACCGGGGAGCTGTTTTTT.

The V and J genes are TRBV5-1 and TRBJ2-1, with TRBD2 matching over 7 bases. Per germline, CDR1 SGHRS and CDR2 YFSETQ. CDR3 length: 16 residues. V lost 4 bases to trimming and J lost 1 base; unmatched junction nucleotides: 8. CDR3 sequence reads: CASSPVAGPSYNEQFF. As DNA, the CDR3 is TGCGCCAGCAGCCCAGTAGCGGGCCCGTCCTACAATGAGCAGTTCTTC.